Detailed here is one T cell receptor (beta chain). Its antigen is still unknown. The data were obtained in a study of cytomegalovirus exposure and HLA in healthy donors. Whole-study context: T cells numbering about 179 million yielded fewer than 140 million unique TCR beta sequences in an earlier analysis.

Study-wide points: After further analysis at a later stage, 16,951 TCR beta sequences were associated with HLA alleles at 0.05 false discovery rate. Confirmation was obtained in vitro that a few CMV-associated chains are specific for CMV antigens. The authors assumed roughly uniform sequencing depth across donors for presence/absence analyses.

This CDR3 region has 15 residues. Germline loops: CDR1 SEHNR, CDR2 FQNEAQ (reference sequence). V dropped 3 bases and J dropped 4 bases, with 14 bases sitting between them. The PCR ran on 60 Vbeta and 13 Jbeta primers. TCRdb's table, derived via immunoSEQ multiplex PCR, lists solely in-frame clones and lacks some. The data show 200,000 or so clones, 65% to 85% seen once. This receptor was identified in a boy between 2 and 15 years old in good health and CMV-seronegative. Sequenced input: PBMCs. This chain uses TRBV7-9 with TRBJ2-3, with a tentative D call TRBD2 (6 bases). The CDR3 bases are TGTGCCAGCAGCTTGACTAGGGCCTCCCCAGATACGCAGTATTTT. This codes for CASSLTRASPDTQYF.